This TCR beta chain was recovered during a study of early T cells in non-severe SARS-CoV-2 infection. Study context: The sequenced material was bulk RNA from unsorted whole blood, and its chains were unpaired.

Many counts were recorded for this clonotype. Its antigen is undetermined. This CDR3 has 10 amino acids. Trimming cost V 4 bases and J 3 bases, with 0 bases left between them. Germline V gene lookup returns CDR1 MDHEN and CDR2 SYDVKM. Attachment of unique molecular identifiers to individual cDNA molecules was performed. TCRdb redid the calling of the 5' RACE reads with MiXCR, one entry per CDR3 protein. In the table there are approximately 100,000 distinct CDR3 sequences, 14% of which are singletons. Study results and limitations: Comparison of clonotypes with VDJdb favored anti-spike CD8 responses while missing private and CD4 specificities.

This clonotype originated in an adult who was a healthcare worker with PCR-confirmed SARS-CoV-2 infection or an uninfected control (not recorded which). The chain joins TRBV28 to TRBJ1-1; D is uncertain. Sequencing was carried out using whole blood. CDR3 in amino acids: CASSYTEAFF. CDR3 in DNA: TGTGCCAGCAGTTACACTGAAGCTTTCTTT.